These T cell receptor beta chains were read from a single sample in a study of T cell responses to AZD1222 COVID-19 vaccine. The assay was immunoSEQ multiplex PCR, and TCRdb's table has in-frame clones only and misses some. The sample has 110,000 to 150,000 clones, 80% to 95% seen once. The sequencing here drew on peripheral blood, taken on day 0 of AZD1222 vaccination. These receptors were collected from an adult in good health. Each CDR3 is given with its conserved first and last residue. Fields, in order: D gene, clone size, J gene, V gene, CDR3 DNA, CDR3 protein. The D gene is left open where the match is weak. Clone size is not always given. Where it is, it says once, few, many or a class for expanded clones.

D gene: .
clone size: many
J gene: TRBJ1-1
V gene: TRBV5-1
CDR3 DNA: TGCGCCAGCAGCTTGGGGCGGCGCCCCCGGGCTGAAGCTTTCTTT
CDR3 protein: CASSLGRRPRAEAFF

D gene: TRBD2
clone size: .
J gene: TRBJ2-5
V gene: TRBV3-1/TRBV3-2
CDR3 DNA: TGTGCCAGCAGCCAAGCGGTAGGGACTAGCGGGAGGAAAGAGACCCAGTACTTC
CDR3 protein: CASSQAVGTSGRKETQYF

D gene: .
clone size: .
J gene: TRBJ1-3
V gene: TRBV6-6
CDR3 DNA: TGTGCCAGCAGTTCCAACGGAAACACCATATATTTT
CDR3 protein: CASSSNGNTIYF

D gene: .
clone size: .
J gene: TRBJ1-1
V gene: TRBV5-4
CDR3 DNA: TGTGCCAGCAGCTTACCGAACACTGAAGCTTTCTTT
CDR3 protein: CASSLPNTEAFF

D gene: TRBD1
clone size: .
J gene: TRBJ1-1
V gene: TRBV7-9
CDR3 DNA: TGTGCCAGCAGCGCGGGGACAGCAGATCCGAACACTGAAGCTTTCTTT
CDR3 protein: CASSAGTADPNTEAFF

D gene: .
clone size: .
J gene: TRBJ2-7
V gene: TRBV5-1
CDR3 DNA: TGCGCCAGCAGCCGAGGGGACGGAACAACCTACGAGCAGTACTTC
CDR3 protein: CASSRGDGTTYEQYF

D gene: .
clone size: once
J gene: TRBJ1-1
V gene: TRBV5-1
CDR3 DNA: TGCGCCAGCAGACGTTCAGCGGACAGAAAGAACACTGAAGCTTTCTTT
CDR3 protein: CASRRSADRKNTEAFF

D gene: TRBD2
clone size: .
J gene: TRBJ2-1
V gene: TRBV6-4
CDR3 DNA: TGTGCCAGCAGTGCCCTAGCGGGAGCGGGTGGTGAGCAGTTCTTC
CDR3 protein: CASSALAGAGGEQFF

D gene: .
clone size: .
J gene: TRBJ2-2
V gene: TRBV7-9
CDR3 DNA: TGTGCCAGCAGCTTAGGAGGGAACACCGGGGAGCTGTTTTTT
CDR3 protein: CASSLGGNTGELFF

D gene: .
clone size: .
J gene: TRBJ2-6
V gene: TRBV30
CDR3 DNA: TGTGCCTGGAGTGTACCCGGGGCCAACGTCCTGACTTTC
CDR3 protein: CAWSVPGANVLTF

D gene: .
clone size: .
J gene: TRBJ1-2
V gene: TRBV7-8
CDR3 DNA: TGTGCCAGCAGCTTCCGGGACCGAGGAGAGGGCTACACCTTC
CDR3 protein: CASSFRDRGEGYTF

D gene: .
clone size: .
J gene: TRBJ2-5
V gene: TRBV4-2
CDR3 DNA: TGTGCCAGCAGCCAGGCACCTATTGAACCAGCGGAGACCCAGTACTTC
CDR3 protein: CASSQAPIEPAETQYF

D gene: TRBD2
clone size: .
J gene: TRBJ2-1
V gene: TRBV19
CDR3 DNA: TGTGCCAGTAGTATAGATCTTAGTCCTAGCGGGAGCTCTGGCAATGAGCAGTTCTTC
CDR3 protein: CASSIDLSPSGSSGNEQFF

D gene: .
clone size: .
J gene: TRBJ1-5
V gene: TRBV19
CDR3 DNA: TGTGCCAGTACCCATTCCTCCGGGGCGACCATCATGCCCCAGCATTTT
CDR3 protein: CASTHSSGATIMPQHF

D gene: TRBD1
clone size: .
J gene: TRBJ1-1
V gene: TRBV19
CDR3 DNA: TGTGCCAGTAGTATAGCGGGGACAGGGATTCGGTATATGAACACTGAAGCTTTCTTT
CDR3 protein: CASSIAGTGIRYMNTEAFF

D gene: .
clone size: .
J gene: TRBJ1-1
V gene: TRBV9
CDR3 DNA: TGTGCCAGCAGTGGGAGGGGGACTGAAGCTTTCTTT
CDR3 protein: CASSGRGTEAFF

D gene: .
clone size: .
J gene: TRBJ1-1
V gene: TRBV6-5
CDR3 DNA: TGTGCCAGCGGTAAACAGGGTGACACTGAAGCTTTCTTT
CDR3 protein: CASGKQGDTEAFF

D gene: .
clone size: .
J gene: TRBJ2-3
V gene: TRBV6-2/TRBV6-3
CDR3 DNA: TGTGCCAGCAGTTACGGCCAGCGGCCCACAGATACGCAGTATTTT
CDR3 protein: CASSYGQRPTDTQYF

D gene: .
clone size: .
J gene: TRBJ2-7
V gene: TRBV7-2
CDR3 DNA: TGTGCCAGCAGCCAAGCGGGTGCCCCCTACGAGCAGTACTTC
CDR3 protein: CASSQAGAPYEQYF

D gene: TRBD1
clone size: .
J gene: TRBJ1-6
V gene: TRBV5-1
CDR3 DNA: TGCGCCAGCGCCACGGGACAGGGCAAGAATTCACCCCTCCACTTT
CDR3 protein: CASATGQGKNSPLHF

D gene: .
clone size: .
J gene: TRBJ1-6
V gene: TRBV5-6
CDR3 DNA: TGTGCCAGCAGCGCGGACAATTCCTCACCCCTCCACTTT
CDR3 protein: CASSADNSSPLHF

D gene: TRBD2
clone size: .
J gene: TRBJ2-3
V gene: TRBV9
CDR3 DNA: TGTGCCAGCAGCTTAAGCTTAGCGGGGCGCACAGATACGCAGTATTTT
CDR3 protein: CASSLSLAGRTDTQYF

D gene: TRBD1
clone size: once
J gene: TRBJ2-4
V gene: TRBV11-2
CDR3 DNA: TGTGCCAGCAGCTTAATTGGCGGGACAGGGATCGCCAAAAACATTCAGTACTTC
CDR3 protein: CASSLIGGTGIAKNIQYF

D gene: .
clone size: .
J gene: TRBJ2-1
V gene: TRBV7-2
CDR3 DNA: TGTGCCAGCAGCTTAGGGCCCTTTGAGTACAATGAGCAGTTCTTC
CDR3 protein: CASSLGPFEYNEQFF

D gene: .
clone size: .
J gene: TRBJ2-1
V gene: TRBV5-4
CDR3 DNA: TGTGCCAGCAGCCCTCGCTCCTACAATGAGCAGTTCTTC
CDR3 protein: CASSPRSYNEQFF

D gene: .
clone size: .
J gene: TRBJ2-7
V gene: TRBV4-3
CDR3 DNA: TGCGCCAGCAGCCAAGTGGCGGGGCGGGAGCAGTACTTC
CDR3 protein: CASSQVAGREQYF

D gene: .
clone size: .
J gene: TRBJ1-6
V gene: TRBV9
CDR3 DNA: TGTGCCAGCAGCGTGGGCCCCCCACCCCTCCACTTT
CDR3 protein: CASSVGPPPLHF

D gene: TRBD2
clone size: once
J gene: TRBJ2-1
V gene: TRBV4-1
CDR3 DNA: TGCGCCAGCAGCCAAGGGACTAGCGGGACCTACAATGAGCAGTTCTTC
CDR3 protein: CASSQGTSGTYNEQFF

D gene: .
clone size: .
J gene: TRBJ1-2
V gene: TRBV28
CDR3 DNA: TGTGCCAGCACCATTCCCGCAGGGCGAGGCTACACCTTC
CDR3 protein: CASTIPAGRGYTF

D gene: .
clone size: .
J gene: TRBJ2-7
V gene: TRBV7-2
CDR3 DNA: TGTGCCAGCAGCCCAGCGCAGAACTACGAGCAGTACTTC
CDR3 protein: CASSPAQNYEQYF

D gene: TRBD2
clone size: .
J gene: TRBJ2-5
V gene: TRBV5-1
CDR3 DNA: TGCGCCAGCAGCTTGGAGGGACTAGCGGGAGTCATTTCCATCGCTGAGACCCAGTACTTC
CDR3 protein: CASSLEGLAGVISIAETQYF

D gene: .
clone size: .
J gene: TRBJ1-2
V gene: TRBV4-3
CDR3 DNA: TGCGCCAGCAGCCAGGAACAGTCCAAGTATGGCTACACCTTC
CDR3 protein: CASSQEQSKYGYTF

D gene: TRBD2
clone size: .
J gene: TRBJ2-1
V gene: TRBV10-3
CDR3 DNA: TGTGCCATCAGTGAGTCTGGGACTAGCGGTTTGCAGTTCTTC
CDR3 protein: CAISESGTSGLQFF

D gene: .
clone size: .
J gene: TRBJ2-1
V gene: TRBV19
CDR3 DNA: TGTGCCAGTAGTATAGTGGGGCTAGGGCGCAATGAGCAGTTCTTC
CDR3 protein: CASSIVGLGRNEQFF

D gene: .
clone size: .
J gene: TRBJ1-1
V gene: TRBV6-5
CDR3 DNA: TGTGCCAGCAGCCTTTTCCGAGGAACTGAAGCTTTCTTT
CDR3 protein: CASSLFRGTEAFF

D gene: .
clone size: .
J gene: TRBJ1-2
V gene: TRBV29-1
CDR3 DNA: TGCAGCGTTGTGCGGGGGGAAGATGGCTACACCTTC
CDR3 protein: CSVVRGEDGYTF

D gene: .
clone size: .
J gene: TRBJ2-1
V gene: TRBV24-1
CDR3 DNA: TGTGCCACAGAAGATGTCCAGGGGGGGAATGAGCAGTTCTTC
CDR3 protein: CATEDVQGGNEQFF

D gene: .
clone size: .
J gene: TRBJ1-1
V gene: TRBV28
CDR3 DNA: TGTGCCAGCAGACGTCAGGGAACCCCTGAAGCTTTCTTT
CDR3 protein: CASRRQGTPEAFF

D gene: .
clone size: .
J gene: TRBJ2-7
V gene: TRBV5-1
CDR3 DNA: TGCGCCAGCAGCTGGACCCTAGGGTACGAGCAGTACTTC
CDR3 protein: CASSWTLGYEQYF

D gene: .
clone size: .
J gene: TRBJ1-3
V gene: TRBV7-2
CDR3 DNA: TGTGCCAGCAGCTTACCCCCCGGGGCGATAACCCCCACCATATATTTT
CDR3 protein: CASSLPPGAITPTIYF

D gene: TRBD1
clone size: .
J gene: TRBJ1-5
V gene: TRBV27
CDR3 DNA: TGTGCCAGCAGTTCCTCGGGACAGGGGGTTCGAAGTGGCAATCAGCCCCAGCATTTT
CDR3 protein: CASSSSGQGVRSGNQPQHF

D gene: .
clone size: once
J gene: TRBJ2-2
V gene: TRBV20-1
CDR3 DNA: TGCAGTGCTAGTATAGGGCGGTACACCGGGGAGCTGTTTTTT
CDR3 protein: CSASIGRYTGELFF

D gene: TRBD1
clone size: .
J gene: TRBJ2-5
V gene: TRBV11-2
CDR3 DNA: TGTGCCAGCAGCTTGTTGAACAGGGGAGAAGAGACCCAGTACTTC
CDR3 protein: CASSLLNRGEETQYF

D gene: .
clone size: few
J gene: TRBJ2-1
V gene: TRBV7-2
CDR3 DNA: TGTGCCAGCAGCTTAGGCCCCGGGACGGAGCAGTTCTTC
CDR3 protein: CASSLGPGTEQFF

D gene: TRBD2
clone size: few
J gene: TRBJ2-7
V gene: TRBV10-3
CDR3 DNA: TGTGCCATCAGTCCGGGACTAGCGGGGTCCTACGAGCAGTACTTC
CDR3 protein: CAISPGLAGSYEQYF

D gene: TRBD1
clone size: .
J gene: TRBJ2-7
V gene: TRBV13
CDR3 DNA: TGTGCCAGCAGCACCCAAGACAGGGATTTGCCCTACGAGCAGTACTTC
CDR3 protein: CASSTQDRDLPYEQYF

D gene: .
clone size: .
J gene: TRBJ2-7
V gene: TRBV28
CDR3 DNA: TGTGCCAGCAGTTTAATAGACGGATCCCTATACGAGCAGTACTTC
CDR3 protein: CASSLIDGSLYEQYF

D gene: TRBD1
clone size: .
J gene: TRBJ1-2
V gene: TRBV5-4
CDR3 DNA: TGTGCCAGCAGCTTTACAGGGGATGGCTACACCTTC
CDR3 protein: CASSFTGDGYTF

D gene: .
clone size: .
J gene: TRBJ2-2
V gene: TRBV5-1
CDR3 DNA: TGCGCCAGCAGCCCCACCACAGGGTGGTCCGGGGAGCTGTTTTTT
CDR3 protein: CASSPTTGWSGELFF

D gene: .
clone size: few
J gene: TRBJ1-1
V gene: TRBV30
CDR3 DNA: TGTGCCTGGCGCAGGGAGGTGGACACTGAAGCTTTCTTT
CDR3 protein: CAWRREVDTEAFF